These 2 T cell receptor beta chains were all obtained from the same sample, sequenced in a study of T cell responses to AZD1222 COVID-19 vaccine. Method: immunoSEQ multiplex PCR; TCRdb's copy keeps in-frame clones and lacks some. Counted here are some 150,000 clones, just over 90% occurring once; the ten biggest clones make up approximately 3.6%. Sequenced material: peripheral blood, taken on day 0 of AZD1222 vaccination. These receptors all stem from an adult in good health.

This chain uses TRBV19 with TRBJ1-5, with D perhaps matching TRBD1 (5 bases). The CDR3 runs 16 residues. Germline CDR1 is LNHDA and CDR2 is SQIVND (reference sequence). Trimming pared 3 bases from V and 5 bases from J, leaving 17 bases between. In DNA, the CDR3 is TGTGCCAGTAGTATTCTAAGACGGGGGTATGATCAGCCCCAGCATTTT. It encodes CASSILRRGYDQPQHF.

CDR3 region: CASSLQGFDQPQHF. CDR3 coding DNA: TGTGCCAGCAGCCTACAGGGATTCGATCAGCCCCAGCATTTT. This chain links TRBV3-1 (or the pseudogene TRBV3-2) with TRBJ1-5; D might be TRBD1 (6 bases). The CDR3 is 14 amino acids. Germline V gives CDR1 LGHDT, CDR2 YNNKEL (reference sequence). The germline V and J ends were trimmed by 4 bases and 5 bases, with 12 bases remaining between them.